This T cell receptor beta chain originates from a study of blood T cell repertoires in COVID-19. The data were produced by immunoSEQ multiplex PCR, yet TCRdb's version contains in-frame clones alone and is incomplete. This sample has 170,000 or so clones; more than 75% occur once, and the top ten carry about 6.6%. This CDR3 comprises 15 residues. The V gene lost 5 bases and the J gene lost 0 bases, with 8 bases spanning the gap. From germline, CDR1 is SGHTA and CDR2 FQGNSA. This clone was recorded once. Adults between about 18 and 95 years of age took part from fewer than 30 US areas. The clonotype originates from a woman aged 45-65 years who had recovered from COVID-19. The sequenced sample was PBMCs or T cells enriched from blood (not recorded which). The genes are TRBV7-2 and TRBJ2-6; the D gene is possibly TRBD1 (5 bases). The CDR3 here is CASSPTASGANVLTF. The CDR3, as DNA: TGTGCCAGCAGCCCGACAGCCTCTGGGGCCAACGTCCTGACTTTC.